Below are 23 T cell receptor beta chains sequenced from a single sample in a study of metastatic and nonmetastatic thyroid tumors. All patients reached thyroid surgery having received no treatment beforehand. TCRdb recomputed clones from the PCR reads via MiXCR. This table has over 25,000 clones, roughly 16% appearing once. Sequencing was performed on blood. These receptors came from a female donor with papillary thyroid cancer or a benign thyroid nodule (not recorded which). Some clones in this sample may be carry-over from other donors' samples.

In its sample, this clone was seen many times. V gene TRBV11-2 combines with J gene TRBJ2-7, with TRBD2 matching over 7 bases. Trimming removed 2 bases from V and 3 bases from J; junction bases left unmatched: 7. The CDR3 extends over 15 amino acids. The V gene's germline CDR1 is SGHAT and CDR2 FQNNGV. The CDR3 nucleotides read TGTGCCAGCAGCTTAACCGACTCGGGGGGCTACGAGCAGTACTTC. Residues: CASSLTDSGGYEQYF. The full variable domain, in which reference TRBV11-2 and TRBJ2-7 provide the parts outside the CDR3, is EAGVAQSPRYKIIEKRQSVAFWCNPISGHATLYWYQQILGQGPKLLIQFQNNGVVDDSQLPKDRFSAERLKGVDSTLKIQPAKLEDSAVYLCASSLTDSGGYEQYFGPGTRLTVT.

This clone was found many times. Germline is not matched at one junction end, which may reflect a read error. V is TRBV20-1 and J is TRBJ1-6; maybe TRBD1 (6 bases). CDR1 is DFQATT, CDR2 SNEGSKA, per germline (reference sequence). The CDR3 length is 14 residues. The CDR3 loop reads CSARTWTEAGPPHF. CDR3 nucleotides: TGCAGTGCTAGGACATGGACAGAAGCCGGACCCCCCCACTTT.

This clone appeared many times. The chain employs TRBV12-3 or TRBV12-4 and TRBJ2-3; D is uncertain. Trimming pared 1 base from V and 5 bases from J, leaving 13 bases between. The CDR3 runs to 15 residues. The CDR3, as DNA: TGTGCCAGCAGTTTAGAAGGCTTCCCCAGAGATACGCAGTATTTT. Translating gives CASSLEGFPRDTQYF.

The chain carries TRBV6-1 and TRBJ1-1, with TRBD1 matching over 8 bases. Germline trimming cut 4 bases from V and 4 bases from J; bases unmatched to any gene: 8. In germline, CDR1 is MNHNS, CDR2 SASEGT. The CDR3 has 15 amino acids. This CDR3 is CASSAQQGGSTEAFF. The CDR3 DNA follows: TGTGCCAGCAGTGCCCAACAGGGGGGAAGCACTGAAGCTTTCTTT.

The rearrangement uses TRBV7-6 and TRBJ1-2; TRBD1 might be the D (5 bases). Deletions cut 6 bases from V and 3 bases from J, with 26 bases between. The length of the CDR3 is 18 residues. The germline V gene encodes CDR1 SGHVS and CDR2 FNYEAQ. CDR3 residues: CASRFYSPRGALDYGYTF. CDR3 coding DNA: TGTGCCAGCAGATTTTATAGTCCCCGGGGCGCGTTGGACTATGGCTACACCTTC. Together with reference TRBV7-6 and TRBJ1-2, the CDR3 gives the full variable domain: GAGVSQSPRYKVTKRGQDVALRCDPISGHVSLYWYRQALGQGPEFLTYFNYEAQQDKSGLPNDRFSAERPEGSISTLTIQRTEQRDSAMYRCASRFYSPRGALDYGYTFGSGTRLTVV.

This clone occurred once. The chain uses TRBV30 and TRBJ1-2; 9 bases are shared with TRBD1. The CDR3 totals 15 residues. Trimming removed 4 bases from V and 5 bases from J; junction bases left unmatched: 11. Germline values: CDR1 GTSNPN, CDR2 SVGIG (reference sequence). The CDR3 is CAWTLLGQGTYGYTF. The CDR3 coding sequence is TGTGCCTGGACCCTTTTGGGACAGGGAACATATGGCTACACCTTC.

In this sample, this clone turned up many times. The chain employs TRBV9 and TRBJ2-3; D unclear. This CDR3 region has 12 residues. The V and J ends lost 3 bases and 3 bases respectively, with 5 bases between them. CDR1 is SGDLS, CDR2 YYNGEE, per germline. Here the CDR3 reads CASSDTTDTQYF. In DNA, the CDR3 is TGTGCCAGCAGCGACACTACAGATACGCAGTATTTT.

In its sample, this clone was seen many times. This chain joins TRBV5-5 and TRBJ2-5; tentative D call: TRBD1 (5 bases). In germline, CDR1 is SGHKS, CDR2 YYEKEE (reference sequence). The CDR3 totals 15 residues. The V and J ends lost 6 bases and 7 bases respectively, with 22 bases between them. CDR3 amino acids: CASNSNLGVYGTQYF. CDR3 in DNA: TGTGCCAGCAACTCCAATCTAGGGGTATACGGGACCCAGTACTTC. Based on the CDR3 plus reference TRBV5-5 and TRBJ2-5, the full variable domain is DAGVTQSPTHLIKTRGQQVTLRCSPISGHKSVSWYQQVLGQGPQFIFQYYEKEERGRGNFPDRFSARQFPNYSSELNVNALLLGDSALYLCASNSNLGVYGTQYFGPGTRLLVL.

The CDR3 coding sequence is TGTGCCAGCAGCTTAGGAGGGCAGGGGTCGAACGAAAAACTGTTTTTT. It is translated as CASSLGGQGSNEKLFF. The gene calls are TRBV7-2 and TRBJ1-4; D is possibly TRBD1 (6 bases). V lost 1 base and J lost 8, with 17 bases in between. CDR3 length: 16 residues. Germline assignment: CDR1 SGHTA and CDR2 FQGNSA.

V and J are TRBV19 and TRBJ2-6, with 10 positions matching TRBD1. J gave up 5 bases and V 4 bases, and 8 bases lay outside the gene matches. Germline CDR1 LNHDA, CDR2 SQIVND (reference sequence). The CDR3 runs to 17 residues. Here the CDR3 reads CASSTGTGEGRANVLTF. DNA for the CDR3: TGTGCCAGTAGTACGGGGACAGGGGAGGGTAGGGCCAACGTCCTGACTTTC.

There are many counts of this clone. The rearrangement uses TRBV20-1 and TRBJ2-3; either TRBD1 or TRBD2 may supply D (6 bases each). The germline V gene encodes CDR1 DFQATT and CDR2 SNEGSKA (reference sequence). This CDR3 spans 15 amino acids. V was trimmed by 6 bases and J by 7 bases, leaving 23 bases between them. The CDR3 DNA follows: TGCAGTGCCGTTCACGTGCGGGACAAAGTAAATACGCAGTATTTT. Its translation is CSAVHVRDKVNTQYF.

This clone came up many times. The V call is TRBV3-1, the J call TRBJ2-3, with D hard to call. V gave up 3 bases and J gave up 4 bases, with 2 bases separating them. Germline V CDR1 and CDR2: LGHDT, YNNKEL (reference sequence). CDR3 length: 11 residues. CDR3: CASSHADTQYF. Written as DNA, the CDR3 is TGTGCCAGCAGCCACGCAGATACGCAGTATTTT.

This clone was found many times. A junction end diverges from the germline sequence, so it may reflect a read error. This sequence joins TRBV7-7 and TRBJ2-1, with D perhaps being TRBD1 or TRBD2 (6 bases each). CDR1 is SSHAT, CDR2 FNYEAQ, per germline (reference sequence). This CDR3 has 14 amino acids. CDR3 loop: CASSLDPGAVEQFF. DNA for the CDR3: TGTGCTAGCAGCTTAGATCCGGGGGCAGTTGAGCAGTTCTTC.

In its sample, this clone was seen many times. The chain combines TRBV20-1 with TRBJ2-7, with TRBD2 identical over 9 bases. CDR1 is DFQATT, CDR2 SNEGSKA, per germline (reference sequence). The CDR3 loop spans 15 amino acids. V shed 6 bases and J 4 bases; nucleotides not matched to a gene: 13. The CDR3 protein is CSAQRGLAGTYEQYF. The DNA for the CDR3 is TGCAGTGCCCAGAGGGGGCTAGCGGGGACGTACGAGCAGTACTTC.

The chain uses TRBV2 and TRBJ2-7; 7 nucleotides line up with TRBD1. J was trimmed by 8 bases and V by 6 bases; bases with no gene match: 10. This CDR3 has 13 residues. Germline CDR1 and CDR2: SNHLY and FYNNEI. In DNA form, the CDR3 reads TGTGCCAGCAGGGACGGGACAGCAATCAAGCAGTACTTC. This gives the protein CASRDGTAIKQYF.

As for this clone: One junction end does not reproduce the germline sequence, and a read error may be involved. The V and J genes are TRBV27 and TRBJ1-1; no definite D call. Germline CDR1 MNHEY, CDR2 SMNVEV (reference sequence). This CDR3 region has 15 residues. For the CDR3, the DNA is TGTGCCAGCAGTCCCCCGGGAGTTTTGAACACTGGAGCTTTCTTT. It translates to CASSPPGVLNTGAFF.

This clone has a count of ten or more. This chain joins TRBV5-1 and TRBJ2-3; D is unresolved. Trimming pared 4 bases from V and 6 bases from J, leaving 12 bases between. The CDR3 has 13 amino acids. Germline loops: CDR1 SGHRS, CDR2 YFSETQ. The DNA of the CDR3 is TGCGCCAGCAGCGGAACTCAGGCGGATACGCAGTATTTT. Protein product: CASSGTQADTQYF. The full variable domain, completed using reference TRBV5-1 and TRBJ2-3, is KAGVTQTPRYLIKTRGQQVTLSCSPISGHRSVSWYQQTPGQGLQFLFEYFSETQRNKGNFPGRFSGRQFSNSRSEMNVSTLELGDSALYLCASSGTQADTQYFGPGTRLTVL.

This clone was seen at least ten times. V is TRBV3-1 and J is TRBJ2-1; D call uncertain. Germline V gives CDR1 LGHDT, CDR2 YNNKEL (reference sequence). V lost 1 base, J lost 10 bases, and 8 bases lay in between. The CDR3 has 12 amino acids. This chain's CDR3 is CASSQAAGEQFF. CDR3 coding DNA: TGTGCCAGCAGCCAAGCGGCTGGGGAGCAGTTCTTC.

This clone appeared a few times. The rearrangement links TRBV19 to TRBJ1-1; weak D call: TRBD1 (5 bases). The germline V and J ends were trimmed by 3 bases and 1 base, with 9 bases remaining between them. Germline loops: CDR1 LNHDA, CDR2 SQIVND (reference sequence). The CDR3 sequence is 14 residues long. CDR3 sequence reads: CASSIGGANTEAFF. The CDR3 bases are TGTGCCAGTAGTATCGGCGGGGCGAACACTGAAGCTTTCTTT.

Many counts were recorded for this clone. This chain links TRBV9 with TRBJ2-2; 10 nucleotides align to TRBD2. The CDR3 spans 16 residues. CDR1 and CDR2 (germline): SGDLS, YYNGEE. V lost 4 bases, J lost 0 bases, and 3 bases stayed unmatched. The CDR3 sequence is CASSPLAGANTGELFF. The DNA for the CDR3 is TGTGCCAGCAGCCCCCTAGCGGGGGCGAACACCGGGGAGCTGTTTTTT.

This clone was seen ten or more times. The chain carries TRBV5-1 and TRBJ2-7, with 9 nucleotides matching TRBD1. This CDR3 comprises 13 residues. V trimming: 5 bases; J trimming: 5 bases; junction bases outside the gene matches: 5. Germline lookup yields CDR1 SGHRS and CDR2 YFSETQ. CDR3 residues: CASRQGARDEQYF. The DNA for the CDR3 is TGCGCCAGCAGACAGGGGGCGCGAGACGAGCAGTACTTC.

CDR3 sequence (DNA): TGTGCCTGGTTTTCTAACTATGGCTACACCTTC. Protein sequence: CAWFSNYGYTF. This chain links TRBV30 with TRBJ1-2; unclear D gene. Trimming removed 5 bases from V and 0 bases from J, with 4 bases in between. This CDR3 is built from 11 residues. Germline values: CDR1 GTSNPN, CDR2 SVGIG (reference sequence).

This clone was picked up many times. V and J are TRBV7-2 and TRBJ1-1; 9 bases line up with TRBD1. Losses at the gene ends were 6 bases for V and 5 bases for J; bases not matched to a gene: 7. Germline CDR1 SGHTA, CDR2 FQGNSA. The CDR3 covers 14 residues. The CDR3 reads CASSPTGGATEAFF. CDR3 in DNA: TGTGCCAGCAGTCCAACAGGGGGCGCGACTGAAGCTTTCTTT.